These 6 T cell receptor beta chains originate from one sample sequenced in a study of Graves' ophthalmopathy and Graves' hyperthyroidism. Amplified material comprised TCR beta CDR3 regions derived from RNA transcripts. Following a first-round RT-PCR that used HTBI primers, a second-round multiplex PCR was carried out. TCRdb recomputed calls from the multiplex PCR reads with MiXCR, one row per CDR3 protein. The sample has approximately 540,000 distinct CDR3 sequences, 39% seen once. Sequenced: peripheral blood or thyroid tissue (not recorded which). The receptors stem from an adult man with Graves' hyperthyroidism.

The table lists this clonotype with a few counts. The V gene is TRBV12-3 or TRBV12-4, the J gene TRBJ2-7; TRBD2 matches 8 bases. Unmatched junction bases numbered 9, after V lost 5 bases and J lost 3 bases. The CDR3 is made up of 15 amino acids. The CDR3 region has the DNA TGTGCCAGCAGTGAAAGACTAGCGCACCGCTACGAGCAGTACTTC. Encoded protein: CASSERLAHRYEQYF.

The rearrangement links TRBV9 to TRBJ2-1; 10 positions agree with TRBD2. Germline V gives CDR1 SGDLS, CDR2 YYNGEE. The V and J ends lost 4 bases and 8 bases, in that order; junction bases with no gene match: 9. This CDR3 is 15 amino acids long. The CDR3 region is CASSLLAGVIDEQFF. The CDR3 nucleotides read TGTGCCAGCAGCCTTCTAGCGGGAGTTATTGATGAGCAGTTCTTC.

This sequence joins TRBV7-2 and TRBJ2-7; tentatively, D is TRBD1 (5 bases). The germline V gene has CDR1 SGHTA and CDR2 FQGNSA. The CDR3 runs 19 residues. The V and J ends lost 0 bases and 2 bases respectively, with 23 bases between them. In nucleotides, the CDR3 is TGTGCCAGCAGCTTAGCGGTCTGGCAGGGCTTGGATTTTCCCTACGAGCAGTACTTC. Its protein is CASSLAVWQGLDFPYEQYF.

The sample holds many counts of this clonotype. The chain is built from TRBV27 and TRBJ2-5; possible D gene TRBD1, 5 bases. The CDR3 spans 12 residues. CDR1 and CDR2 (germline): MNHEY, SMNVEV (reference sequence). Trimming shortened V by 8 bases and J by 1 base, and 8 bases separated the two germline ends. DNA of the CDR3: TGTGCCAGCGGACATATCCAAGAGACCCAGTACTTC. Its translation: CASGHIQETQYF.

Remarks on this clonotype: The conserved final phenylalanine or tryptophan is absent from the CDR3, which likely points to a read error. The DNA is omitted, as the CDR3 cannot be located on it reliably, and the CDR3 follows TCRdb's listing. The chain couples TRBV19 to TRBJ1-4; the table's D call, TRBD1, has no DNA check behind it. From its first to its last residue, the CDR3 has 9 amino acids. The germline gives CDR1 LNHDA, CDR2 SQIVND (reference sequence). The CDR3 is CASSAGMFD.

This clonotype was seen repeatedly, ten times or more. V usage is TRBV7-9 and J usage is TRBJ1-5; 9 bases line up with TRBD1. Trimming at V came to 1 base and at J to 4 bases, leaving 8 bases not matched to a gene. In germline, CDR1 is SEHNR, CDR2 FQNEAQ (reference sequence). This CDR3 comprises 17 residues. CDR3 loop: CASSLEGTGTNNQPQHF. CDR3 in DNA: TGTGCCAGCAGCTTAGAAGGGACAGGGACAAATAATCAGCCCCAGCATTTT.